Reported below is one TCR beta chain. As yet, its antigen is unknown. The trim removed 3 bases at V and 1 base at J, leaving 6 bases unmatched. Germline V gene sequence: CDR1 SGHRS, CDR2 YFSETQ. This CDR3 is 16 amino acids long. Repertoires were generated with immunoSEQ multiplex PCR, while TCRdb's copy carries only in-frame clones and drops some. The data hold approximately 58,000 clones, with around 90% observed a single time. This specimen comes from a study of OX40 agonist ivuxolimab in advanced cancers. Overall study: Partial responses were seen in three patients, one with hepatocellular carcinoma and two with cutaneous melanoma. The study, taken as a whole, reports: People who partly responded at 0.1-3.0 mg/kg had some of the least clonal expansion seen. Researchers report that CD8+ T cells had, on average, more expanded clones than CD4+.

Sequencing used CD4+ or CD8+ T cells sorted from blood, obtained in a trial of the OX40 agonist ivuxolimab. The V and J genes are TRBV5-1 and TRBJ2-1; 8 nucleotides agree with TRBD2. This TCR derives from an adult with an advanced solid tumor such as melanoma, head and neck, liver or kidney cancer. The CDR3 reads CASSSLSGASYNEQFF. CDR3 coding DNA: TGCGCCAGCAGCTCCCTTAGCGGGGCATCCTACAATGAGCAGTTCTTC.